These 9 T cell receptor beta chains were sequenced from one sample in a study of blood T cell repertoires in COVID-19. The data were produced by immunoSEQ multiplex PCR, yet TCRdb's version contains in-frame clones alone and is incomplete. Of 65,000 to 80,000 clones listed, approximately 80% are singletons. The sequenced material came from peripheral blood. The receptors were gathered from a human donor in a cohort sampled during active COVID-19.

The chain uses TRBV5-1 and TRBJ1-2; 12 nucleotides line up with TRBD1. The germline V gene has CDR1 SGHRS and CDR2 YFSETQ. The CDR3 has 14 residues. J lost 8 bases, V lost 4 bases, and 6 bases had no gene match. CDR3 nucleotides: TGCGCCAGCAGCGAGGGACAGGGGGCCTGGGGCTACACCTTC. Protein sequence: CASSEGQGAWGYTF.

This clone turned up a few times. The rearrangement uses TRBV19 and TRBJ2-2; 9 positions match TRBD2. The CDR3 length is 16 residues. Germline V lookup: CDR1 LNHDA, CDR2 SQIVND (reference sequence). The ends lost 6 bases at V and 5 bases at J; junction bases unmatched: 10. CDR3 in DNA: TGTGCCAGTAGCCCACCTAGCGGGATGATTACCGGGGAGCTGTTTTTT. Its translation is CASSPPSGMITGELFF.

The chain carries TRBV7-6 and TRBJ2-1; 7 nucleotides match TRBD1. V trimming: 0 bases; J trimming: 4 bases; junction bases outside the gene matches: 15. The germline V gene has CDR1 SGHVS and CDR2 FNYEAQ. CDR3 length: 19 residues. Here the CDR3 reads CASSLAIEGAKVRYNEQFF. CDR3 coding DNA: TGTGCCAGCAGCTTAGCGATCGAGGGGGCGAAAGTTCGGTACAATGAGCAGTTCTTC.

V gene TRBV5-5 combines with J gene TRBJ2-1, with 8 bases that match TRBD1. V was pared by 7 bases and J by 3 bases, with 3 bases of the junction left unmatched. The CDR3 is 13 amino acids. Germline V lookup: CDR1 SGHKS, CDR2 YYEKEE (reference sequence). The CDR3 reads CASRQGYYNEQFF. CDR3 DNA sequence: TGTGCCAGCCGACAGGGGTACTACAATGAGCAGTTCTTC.

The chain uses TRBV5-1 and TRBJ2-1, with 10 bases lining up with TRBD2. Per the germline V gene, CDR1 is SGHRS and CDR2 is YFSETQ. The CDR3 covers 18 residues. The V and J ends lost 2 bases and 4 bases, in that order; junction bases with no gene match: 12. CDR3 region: CASSLDPSGTSAYNEQFF. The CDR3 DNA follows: TGCGCCAGCAGCTTAGATCCCTCTGGGACTAGCGCTTACAATGAGCAGTTCTTC. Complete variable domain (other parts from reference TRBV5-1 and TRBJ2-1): KAGVTQTPRYLIKTRGQQVTLSCSPISGHRSVSWYQQTPGQGLQFLFEYFSETQRNKGNFPGRFSGRQFSNSRSEMNVSTLELGDSALYLCASSLDPSGTSAYNEQFFGPGTRLTVL.

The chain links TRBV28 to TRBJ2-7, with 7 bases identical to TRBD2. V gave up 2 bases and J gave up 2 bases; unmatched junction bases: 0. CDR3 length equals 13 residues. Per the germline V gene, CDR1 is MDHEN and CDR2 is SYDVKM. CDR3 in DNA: TGTGCCAGCAGTTTAGCGGGGGCCTACGAGCAGTACTTC. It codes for CASSLAGAYEQYF.

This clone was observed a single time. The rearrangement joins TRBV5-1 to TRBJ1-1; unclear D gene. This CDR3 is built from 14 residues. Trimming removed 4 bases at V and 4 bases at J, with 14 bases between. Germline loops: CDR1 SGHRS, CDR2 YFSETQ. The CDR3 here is CASSTSAEGTEAFF. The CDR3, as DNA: TGCGCCAGCAGCACATCCGCGGAGGGCACTGAAGCTTTCTTT. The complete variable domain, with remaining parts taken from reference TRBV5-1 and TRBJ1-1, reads KAGVTQTPRYLIKTRGQQVTLSCSPISGHRSVSWYQQTPGQGLQFLFEYFSETQRNKGNFPGRFSGRQFSNSRSEMNVSTLELGDSALYLCASSTSAEGTEAFFGQGTRLTVV.

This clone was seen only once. The CDR3 region is CASSPYRSGSNNEQFF. As DNA, the CDR3 is TGTGCCAGCAGTCCCTACCGAAGCGGTTCAAACAATGAGCAGTTCTTC. V gene TRBV28 combines with J gene TRBJ2-1; perhaps TRBD2 as D (5 bases). The CDR3 is 16 residues long. Germline V gene sequence: CDR1 MDHEN, CDR2 SYDVKM. Trimming removed 5 bases from V and 5 bases from J, with 19 bases in between.

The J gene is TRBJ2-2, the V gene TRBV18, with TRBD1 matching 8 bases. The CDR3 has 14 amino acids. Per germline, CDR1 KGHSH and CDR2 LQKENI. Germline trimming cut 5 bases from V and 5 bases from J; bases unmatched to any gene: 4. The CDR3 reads CASSSTGVTGELFF. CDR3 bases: TGTGCCAGCTCATCGACAGGGGTTACCGGGGAGCTGTTTTTT.